This record concerns one TCR beta chain sequence. Generated by immunoSEQ multiplex PCR, the TCRdb table keeps only in-frame clones and is missing some. The repertoire holds roughly 72,000 clones, roughly 96% seen once, with 0.3% to 0.35% in the top ten. These data belong to a study of technical replicates of blood from a few donors. The CDR3 has 15 amino acids. The germline V gene encodes CDR1 LNHDA and CDR2 SQIVND (reference sequence). V shed 2 bases, J shed 3 bases, and the junction held 1 base outside the gene matches. Sequenced input: T cells isolated from PBMCs. V usage is TRBV19 and J usage is TRBJ2-7; 13 bases line up with TRBD2. This receptor was identified in a human donor in good health. DNA of the CDR3: TGTGCCAGTAGTATAACTAGCGGGAGGGTCTACGAGCAGTACTTC. This sequence encodes CASSITSGRVYEQYF.